This T cell receptor beta chain was recovered during a study of human T cells and chemical hapten exposure. Study in general: Patch testing was performed with 0.01% DPC on the upper back, with reading at 6 days. Regarding the study as a whole: With DPC sensitization, TCRs exceeding 1 in 1000 frequency showed no change. Since the donors had alopecia, their immune response may not be the same as that of healthy people.

MiXCR, run by TCRdb on the RACE reads, gives a single entry per CDR3 protein. The repertoire consists of some 360,000 distinct CDR3 sequences, with 4.5% to 5.5% occurring once and the leading ten covering 2% to 3%. Time point here: pre-sensitization, week 0. As for treatment: therapeutic diphenylcyclopropenone sensitization with weekly scalp DPC. Total RNA was isolated from unfractionated whole blood. This clonotype was seen at least ten times. Its antigen remains unidentified. The CDR3 runs 15 residues. The germline V gene encodes CDR1 SGDLS and CDR2 YYNGEE. V lost 3 bases and J lost 0, with 10 bases in between.

V gene TRBV9 combines with J gene TRBJ1-3; unclear D gene. This receptor was obtained from a woman aged 50 to 60 with alopecia areata. Some clones in this sample may be carry-over from other donors' samples. The sample was whole blood, taken in connection with sensitization to the hapten diphenylcyclopropenone (DPC). Here the CDR3 DNA reads TGTGCCAGCAGCGGAGGAGATCTCTCTGGAAACACCATATATTTT. This encodes CASSGGDLSGNTIYF.